Sequencing of this T cell receptor beta chain was carried out in a study of blood T cells in healthy people across ages. Study results and caveats: Across the age range, TCR beta diversity per million T cells fell in a roughly linear way.

J was trimmed by 2 bases and V by 2 bases; bases with no gene match: 5. This CDR3 has 15 residues. Sample-barcoded 5' priming and a J-beta primer mix drove a second PCR of roughly 7 to 11 cycles. TCRdb re-analysed the 5' RACE reads in MiXCR, keeping a single row per CDR3 protein. The sample carries over 1.5 million distinct CDR3 sequences, around half recorded once. This clonotype was seen only a few times. What it binds is not known. Sequenced sample: blood. The TCR originated in a woman between 40 and 55 years old in good health. The J gene is TRBJ2-5, the V gene TRBV12-3 or TRBV12-4; 7 bases are a match to TRBD2. CDR3 nucleotide sequence: TGTGCCAGCAGTTTACGGAGCGGGGCTCAAGAGACCCAGTACTTC. Protein: CASSLRSGAQETQYF.